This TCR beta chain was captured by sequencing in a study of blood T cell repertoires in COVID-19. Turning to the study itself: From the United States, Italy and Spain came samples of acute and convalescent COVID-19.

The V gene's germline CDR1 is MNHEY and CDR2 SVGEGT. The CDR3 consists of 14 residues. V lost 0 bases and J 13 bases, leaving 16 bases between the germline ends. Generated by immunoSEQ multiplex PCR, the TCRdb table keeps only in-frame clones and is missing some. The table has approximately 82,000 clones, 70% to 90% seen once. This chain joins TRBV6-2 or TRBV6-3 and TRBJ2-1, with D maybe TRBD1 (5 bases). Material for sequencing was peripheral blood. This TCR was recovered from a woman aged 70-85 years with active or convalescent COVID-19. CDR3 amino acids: CASSYSVLGVQQFF. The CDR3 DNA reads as TGTGCCAGCAGTTACTCGGTTCTAGGGGTCCAACAGTTCTTC.